This T cell receptor (beta chain) was documented in a study of T cells in Graves' hyperthyroidism and ophthalmopathy (dated by TCRdb to the late 2010s). Regarding the study in general: Peripheral blood samples were taken at the time of initial diagnosis, prior to any treatment. Thyroid tissue and blood T-cell repertoires from several Graves' hyperthyroidism patients were also compared in the study. Prospective prediction of ophthalmopathy was tested in an independent validation cohort consisting of 18 to 20 hyperthyroidism patients and some 16 patients who later progressed to ophthalmopathy. According to the paper, TCR Vbeta CDR3 sequencing was carried out on over 130 peripheral blood samples, which came from 40 to 45 ophthalmopathy, around 75 hyperthyroidism and some 17 progressor patients. The 95 to 100 discovery patients were randomly divided into training and test sets at a 7:3 ratio. After sampling, hyperthyroidism patients received methimazole starting at 30 mg daily, and ophthalmopathy patients received high-dose intravenous methylprednisolone. TCR V-J signatures able to tell the groups apart were searched for in a discovery cohort of approximately 95 patients, of whom 40 to 45 had Graves' ophthalmopathy and more than 55 had stable Graves' hyperthyroidism.

The full study reports these points: Sample size was not statistically predetermined, and investigators were not blinded to group allocation. Blood samples also contained most of the expanded thyroid clonotypes (frequency above 0.001), which suggests that blood repertoires may reflect thyroid immune responses. In validation, the model predicted progression to ophthalmopathy with roughly 66% sensitivity and approximately 74% specificity, a median of about 6 months before onset. A model built on a 13 V-J signature distinguished ophthalmopathy from stable hyperthyroidism, reaching roughly 88% sensitivity and under 84% specificity in cross-validation and 80%/75% in testing.

This clonotype was detected ten times or more. Which antigen it targets is not known. Base qualities are not at hand, and no much larger clone is one base apart. CDR1 and CDR2 (LGHDT, YNNKEL) derive from the germline V gene (reference sequence). The junction carries 12 bases between V and J, which are trimmed by 0 bases and 6 bases respectively. The CDR3 starts with the cysteine, ends with the phenylalanine, and has 15 residues. Only the CDR3 region is kept as DNA, spanning 45 bases read in frame from base 1. Stable Graves' hyperthyroidism was defined as no progression to ophthalmopathy during 18 months of follow-up. Hyperthyroidism patients were aged 18 to 65 years and newly diagnosed, with disease duration of less than 2 months. Patients with uncontrolled infections, other autoimmune diseases, pregnancy or lactation were excluded. Diagnoses were based on clinical symptoms, serum thyroxine and TRAb, thyroid ultrasound and orbital computed tomography. PBMCs were isolated from about 9 ml of fresh peripheral blood by Ficoll-Paque density gradient centrifugation. Total RNA was extracted using Trizol reagent, and RNA quality was assessed on an Agilent 2100 Bioanalyzer.

The TCR beta CDR3 regions were amplified from RNA transcripts. The first round of RT-PCR for the TCR CDR3 was performed with the HTBI primer set and the Qiagen OneStep RT-PCR kit. The libraries were constructed in a second round of multiplex PCR and then size-selected and purified. The libraries were sequenced on an Illumina HiSeq2000 using paired-end 100 bp reads. Concerning the study's data processing: SOAPnuke was used to process the raw data, with reads discarded if the reads contained adapters or uncalled bases, had a mean Phred below 15, or lacked an exact constant-primer or identifier match. High-quality paired reads were merged with COPE v1.2.5, and unique nucleotide sequences were defined as clonotypes. Clonotypes were aligned to IMGT TRBV, TRBD and TRBJ reference segments using MiTCR v1.1. The analysis included only V-J combinations with a frequency above 0.0001, which together covered roughly 99% of the repertoires. A TCS score was defined as the ratio between F50 (clonal expansion) and ExV (chaos), using BLOSUM62-based TCRdist between CDR3 peptides within each V-J. Welch's t-statistics and random forest reduced just over 500 V-J features to fewer than 15, which were used in a naive Bayes classifier (R e1071). TCRdb trimmed the raw reads at Q25, called clones with MiXCR and kept productive beta chains. Rows with a matching CDR3 protein are joined into one entry that keeps the most common DNA and genes. V and J calls and clone size were set by TCRdb, not the authors. The sample table lists about 740,000 distinct CDR3 sequences, 12% to 15% of them with a count of one. The top ten clones comprise more than 8.5% of the sample.

The sequencing sample was made of blood. The sequence was obtained from a woman younger than 30 with Graves' hyperthyroidism. The chain is assembled from TRBV3-1 and TRBJ2-1; a weak D assignment points to TRBD2 (6 bases agree). CDR3 region: CASSQELLASNEQFF. In nucleotide form, the sequence is TGTGCCAGCAGCCAAGAATTACTAGCCTCCAATGAGCAGTTCTTC.